This T cell receptor (beta chain) derives from a study of post-analysis software for immune sequencing data. Study-level findings and limits: A significant reduction in normalized Chao1 diversity was observed in multiple sclerosis patients versus controls. Roughly five TRBV segments appeared more often in patients than in controls, and TRBV5-6, TRBV5-1 and TRBV20-1 were among these.

Every TCR beta cDNA library bore unique molecular identifiers. TCRdb ran MiXCR on the PCR reads and lists one entry per CDR3 protein. The data hold about 160,000 distinct CDR3 sequences, with 30% to 45% observed a single time. Germline V gene lookup returns CDR1 SQVTM and CDR2 ANQGSEA. This CDR3 comprises 11 residues. This clonotype was seen more than once but under ten times. As yet, its antigen is unknown. This specimen consisted of blood, obtained after autologous hematopoietic stem cell transplantation. The TCR was taken from a girl aged 5-17 years with multiple sclerosis. The rearrangement links TRBV29-1 to TRBJ2-5, with D hard to call. Matching the DNA end better, TRBJ2-7 makes the J call doubtful. The chain's CDR3 is CSGRKADEQYF. The CDR3, as DNA: TGCAGCGGTCGTAAGGCGGACGAGCAGTACTTC.